This T cell receptor (beta chain) comes out of a study of immune characterization of retroperitoneal liposarcoma (dated by TCRdb to between 2018 and 2021). This clonotype has more than one count but fewer than ten. There is no known antigen for this receptor. Base qualities are not at hand, and no much larger clone is one base apart. The method behind the library was PCR. Reads for this sample came from a NextSeq 500. The public sequencing data were trimmed at Q25 with fastp and processed into clonotypes with MiXCR by TCRdb, which kept only in-frame beta chains. A single entry per CDR3 protein holds the most common genes and DNA from its merged rows. The table for this sample lists around 10,000 distinct CDR3 sequences; over 45% of them were counted only once. About 10% of the sample is taken by the ten largest. The CDR3 covers 14 residues, taking in both the cysteine and the phenylalanine. Only the CDR3 region is kept as DNA, spanning 42 bases read in frame from base 1. The CDR1 and CDR2 encoded by the germline V gene are MNHNS and SASEGT. At the junction V is shortened by 7 bases and J by 3 bases; bases outside the gene matches: 7.

Sequencing was performed on tumor tissue. The chain is encoded by TRBV6-1 joined to TRBJ2-3, with TRBD1 matching 7 junction bases. This clonotype originated in a female donor with retroperitoneal liposarcoma. The CDR3 region has the sequence CASKPGQSTDTQYF. The DNA sequence reads TGTGCCAGCAAACCGGGACAGTCAACAGATACGCAGTATTTT.